What follows describes a single TCR beta chain. Study processing details: Reference gene primer amplification gave estimated nucleated cell counts. This table comes from immunoSEQ multiplex PCR, and its TCRdb copy is limited to in-frame clones, with some not included. V, J and clone size were drawn from that table, and D and trimming were deduced from the DNA. The sample has some 110,000 clones, roughly 85% seen once. The sample originates from a study of blood T cell repertoires in COVID-19. Study-wide context: The United States, Italy and Spain supplied acute and convalescent COVID-19 samples. PBMCs, B-cell-depleted T cells, or T cells provided the cDNA or gDNA that made up the material.

Enrollment of patients from Seattle took place during active infection, with longitudinal follow-up. The CDR3 contains 12 residues. V lost 5 bases to trimming and J lost 10 bases, with 14 bases between them. The germline CDR1 and CDR2 sequences are MNHEY and SVGAGI. This chain uses TRBV6-5 with TRBJ1-2; the D gene is possibly TRBD1 (5 bases). The specimen was peripheral blood. The TCR originated in a woman older than 75 with COVID-19, enrolled during active disease. The CDR3 region is CASSQGLLPYTF. The CDR3, as DNA: TGTGCCAGCAGTCAGGGTCTTTTACCCTACACCTTC.